The sequence of this T cell receptor (beta chain) was determined in a study of control samples from healthy donors and cancer patients. Germline values: CDR1 LGHNA, CDR2 YNFKEQ. Trimming took 1 base from V and 0 from J, leaving 9 bases between them. This CDR3 spans 15 amino acids. Profiled with immunoSEQ multiplex PCR; TCRdb holds only in-frame clones, not every one. The table lists approximately 120,000 clones, roughly 84% of them singletons. The clonotype originates from a man between 18 and 29 years old in good health. V and J are TRBV4-2 and TRBJ1-1; TRBD1 is a possible D gene (6 bases). The sequenced sample was blood. The CDR3 region is CASSQGRGVNTEAFF. CDR3 sequence (DNA): TGTGCCAGCAGCCAAGGGAGGGGGGTGAACACTGAAGCTTTCTTT.